The source of this T cell receptor (beta chain) is a study of blood T cell repertoires in COVID-19. Assay: immunoSEQ multiplex PCR; the TCRdb copy retains only in-frame clones and omits some. The data hold about 370,000 clones, with around 90% observed a single time. J gave up 6 bases and V 7 bases, and 7 bases lay outside the gene matches. Germline V gene lookup returns CDR1 GTSNPN and CDR2 SVGIG (reference sequence). This CDR3 has 14 amino acids. Sequencing was carried out using peripheral blood. This chain links TRBV30 with TRBJ2-2; TRBD1 matches 11 bases. The TCR originated in a woman aged 25 to 39 with COVID-19, enrolled during active disease. Here the CDR3 reads CAFCPGQGAGELFF. In nucleotides, the CDR3 is TGTGCCTTTTGTCCGGGACAGGGGGCCGGGGAGCTGTTTTTT.